Here is one T cell receptor beta chain with its context. Method: immunoSEQ multiplex PCR; TCRdb's copy keeps in-frame clones and lacks some. The repertoire holds about 280,000 clones, with almost 85% as singletons. V lost 5 bases and J lost 6; bases outside the gene matches: 6. The CDR3 length is 14 residues. Germline V gene lookup returns CDR1 SEHNR and CDR2 FQNEAQ (reference sequence). This sample is part of a study of blood T cell repertoires in COVID-19. The sequenced material came from peripheral blood. The clonotype comes from a man over 45 with active or convalescent COVID-19. The V gene is TRBV7-9, the J gene TRBJ2-2, with TRBD1 identical over 7 bases. CDR3 loop: CASSPTGVPGELFF. For the CDR3, the DNA is TGTGCCAGCAGCCCAACAGGGGTGCCCGGGGAGCTGTTTTTT.